This TCR beta chain was identified during a study of cytomegalovirus exposure and HLA in healthy donors. Study-wide context: Later analysis reported that the approximately 110 validation repertoires shared the platform of the approximately 690 first-cohort repertoires. The study, taken as a whole, reports: Most sequenced TCRs were rare (though some public TCRs occurred in many donors). The study labeled fewer than 200 TCR beta chains cytomegalovirus-associated. It was reportedly the case that the classifier diagnosed cytomegalovirus status with high specificity and sensitivity.

The data were produced by immunoSEQ multiplex PCR, yet TCRdb's version contains in-frame clones alone and is incomplete. The sample lists over 150,000 clones, around 84% seen once, with about 2.2% in the top ten. The CDR3 is made up of 13 amino acids. Between the trimmed V and J ends, which lost 4 bases and 4 bases, there was a span of 10 bases. Per germline, CDR1 MNHNS and CDR2 SASEGT. With regard to this clone: Its antigen is unidentified.

The gene calls are TRBV6-1 and TRBJ1-2; maybe TRBD1 (5 bases). The origin of this receptor is a human donor in good health. Input material: PBMCs. The CDR3 region is CASSVGLVYGYTF. CDR3 coding DNA: TGTGCCAGCAGTGTGGGACTCGTCTATGGCTACACCTTC.